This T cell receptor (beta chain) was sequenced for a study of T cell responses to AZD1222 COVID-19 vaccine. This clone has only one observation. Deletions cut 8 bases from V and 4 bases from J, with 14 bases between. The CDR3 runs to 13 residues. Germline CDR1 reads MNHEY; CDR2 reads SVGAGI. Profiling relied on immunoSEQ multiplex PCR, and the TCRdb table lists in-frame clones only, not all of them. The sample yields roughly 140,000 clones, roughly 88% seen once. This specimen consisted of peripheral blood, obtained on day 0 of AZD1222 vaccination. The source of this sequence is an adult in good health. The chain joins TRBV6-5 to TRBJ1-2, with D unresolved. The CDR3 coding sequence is TGTGCCAGCTCCGCTTATCGACCCTATGGCTACACCTTC. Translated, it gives CASSAYRPYGYTF.